The clone carrying this TCR beta chain has just one count. These data are taken from a study of blood T cell repertoires in COVID-19. Study context: Italy, Spain and the United States were the sources of the convalescent and acute COVID-19 samples.

V lost 4 bases to trimming and J lost 8 bases; unmatched junction nucleotides: 12. The V gene's germline CDR1 is SGHRS and CDR2 YFSETQ. The length of the CDR3 is 16 residues. Clones were read by immunoSEQ multiplex PCR, and TCRdb kept only the in-frame ones, dropping some. The sample contains a few hundred thousand clones, just under 90% of which appear only once. The sequenced sample consisted of peripheral blood. This rearrangement joins TRBV5-1 to TRBJ2-1, with 10 bases aligning to TRBD2. This clonotype was sampled from a woman between 40 and 55 years old with acute or convalescent COVID-19. The CDR3 sequence is CASSPRASGGLDEQFF. The CDR3 DNA reads as TGCGCCAGCAGCCCCAGGGCTAGCGGGGGCTTAGATGAGCAGTTCTTC.